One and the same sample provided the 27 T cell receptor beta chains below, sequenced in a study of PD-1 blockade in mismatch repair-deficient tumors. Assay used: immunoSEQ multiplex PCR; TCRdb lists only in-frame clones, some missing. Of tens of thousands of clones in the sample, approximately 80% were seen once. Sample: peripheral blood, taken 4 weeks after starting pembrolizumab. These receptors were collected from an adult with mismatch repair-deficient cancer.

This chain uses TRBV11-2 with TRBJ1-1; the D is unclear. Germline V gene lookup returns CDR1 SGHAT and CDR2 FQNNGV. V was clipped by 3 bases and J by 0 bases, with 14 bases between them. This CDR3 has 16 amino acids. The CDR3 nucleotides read TGTGCCAGCAGCTTCGGCAGTCCGACGGTGAACACTGAAGCTTTCTTT. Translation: CASSFGSPTVNTEAFF.

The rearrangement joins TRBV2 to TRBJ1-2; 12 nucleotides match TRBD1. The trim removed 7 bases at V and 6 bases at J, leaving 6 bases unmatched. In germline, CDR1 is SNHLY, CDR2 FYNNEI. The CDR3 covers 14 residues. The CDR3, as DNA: TGTGCCAGCACCCGGGACAGGGGGCTTGATGGCTACACCTTC. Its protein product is CASTRDRGLDGYTF.

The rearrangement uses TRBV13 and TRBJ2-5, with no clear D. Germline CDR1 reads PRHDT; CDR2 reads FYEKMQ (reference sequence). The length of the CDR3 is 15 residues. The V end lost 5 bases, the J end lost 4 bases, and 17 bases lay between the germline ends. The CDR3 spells CASSARLRTGETQYF. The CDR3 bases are TGTGCCAGCAGCGCCCGCCTACGGACGGGAGAGACCCAGTACTTC.

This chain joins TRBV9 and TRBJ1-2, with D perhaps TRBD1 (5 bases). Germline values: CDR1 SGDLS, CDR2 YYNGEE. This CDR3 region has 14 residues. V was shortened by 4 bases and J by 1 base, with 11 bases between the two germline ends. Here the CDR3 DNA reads TGTGCCAGCAGCACCCCGACAGTTAACTATGGCTACACCTTC. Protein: CASSTPTVNYGYTF.

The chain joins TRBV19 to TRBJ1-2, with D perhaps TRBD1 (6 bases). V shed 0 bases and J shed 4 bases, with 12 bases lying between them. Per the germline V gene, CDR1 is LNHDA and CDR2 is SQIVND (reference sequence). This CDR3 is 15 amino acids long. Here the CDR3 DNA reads TGTGCCAGTAGTATAGAAATGAAAGGGGGCTATGGCTACACCTTC. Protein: CASSIEMKGGYGYTF.

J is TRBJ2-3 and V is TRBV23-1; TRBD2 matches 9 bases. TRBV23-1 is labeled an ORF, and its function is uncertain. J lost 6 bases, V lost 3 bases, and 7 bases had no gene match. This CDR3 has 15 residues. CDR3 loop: CASSQGLAPRDTQYF. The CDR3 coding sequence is TGCGCCAGCAGTCAGGGACTAGCTCCTCGGGATACGCAGTATTTT.

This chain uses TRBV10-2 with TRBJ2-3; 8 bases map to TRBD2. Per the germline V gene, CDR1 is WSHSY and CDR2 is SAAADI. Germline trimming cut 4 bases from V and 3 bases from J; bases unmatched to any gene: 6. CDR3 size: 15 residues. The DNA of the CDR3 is TGCGCCAGCAGTGGTGAGGCTAGCGGGACAGATACGCAGTATTTT. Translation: CASSGEASGTDTQYF.

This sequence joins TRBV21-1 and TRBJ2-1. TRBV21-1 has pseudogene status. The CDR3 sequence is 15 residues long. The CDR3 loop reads CASSKGSDGVHEQFF. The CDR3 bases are TGTGCCAGCAGCAAAGGGAGCGATGGGGTGCATGAGCAGTTCTTC.

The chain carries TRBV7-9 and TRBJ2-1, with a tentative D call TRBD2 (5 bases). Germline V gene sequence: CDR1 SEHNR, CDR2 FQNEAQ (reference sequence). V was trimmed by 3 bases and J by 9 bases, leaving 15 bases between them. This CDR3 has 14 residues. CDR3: CASSFRSPGGEQFF. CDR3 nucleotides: TGTGCCAGCAGCTTTCGGTCCCCTGGAGGTGAGCAGTTCTTC.

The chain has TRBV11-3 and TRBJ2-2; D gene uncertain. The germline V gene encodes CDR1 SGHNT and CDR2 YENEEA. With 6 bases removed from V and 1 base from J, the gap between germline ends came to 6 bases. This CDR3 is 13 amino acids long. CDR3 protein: CASSSGNTGELFF. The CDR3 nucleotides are TGTGCCAGCAGTTCAGGGAACACCGGGGAGCTGTTTTTT.

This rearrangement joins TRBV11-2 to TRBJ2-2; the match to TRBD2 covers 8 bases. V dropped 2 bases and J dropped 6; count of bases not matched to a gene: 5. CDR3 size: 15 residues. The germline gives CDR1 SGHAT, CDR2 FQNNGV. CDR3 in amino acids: CASSLRAGGSGELFF. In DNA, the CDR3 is TGTGCCAGCAGCTTACGCGCGGGAGGTTCCGGGGAGCTGTTTTTT.

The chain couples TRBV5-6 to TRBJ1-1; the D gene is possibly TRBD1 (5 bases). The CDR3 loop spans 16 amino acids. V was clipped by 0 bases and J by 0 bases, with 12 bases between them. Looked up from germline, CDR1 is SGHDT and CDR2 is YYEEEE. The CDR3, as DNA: TGTGCCAGCAGCTTGGACCAGGGCTCGATGAACACTGAAGCTTTCTTT. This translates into CASSLDQGSMNTEAFF.

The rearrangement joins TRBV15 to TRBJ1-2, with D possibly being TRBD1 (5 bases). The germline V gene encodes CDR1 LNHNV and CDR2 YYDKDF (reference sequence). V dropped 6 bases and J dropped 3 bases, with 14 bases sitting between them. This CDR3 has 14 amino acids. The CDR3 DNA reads TGTGCCACCAGATCCACAGGCGAATACTATGGCTACACCTTC. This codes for CATRSTGEYYGYTF.

This chain's CDR3 is CATKAGGEQYF. CDR3 DNA: TGTGCCACAAAGGCGGGTGGCGAGCAGTACTTC. The genes are TRBV19 and TRBJ2-7, with D maybe TRBD2 (5 bases). V was clipped by 10 bases and J by 6 bases, with 13 bases between them. The CDR3 has 11 residues. Germline assignment: CDR1 LNHDA and CDR2 SQIVND (reference sequence).

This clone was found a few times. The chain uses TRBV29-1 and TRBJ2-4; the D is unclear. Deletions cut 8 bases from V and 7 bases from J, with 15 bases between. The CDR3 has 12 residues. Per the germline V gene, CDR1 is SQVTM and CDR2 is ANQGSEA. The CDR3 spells CSPGVSCNIQYF. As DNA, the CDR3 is TGCAGCCCTGGAGTCTCGTGCAACATTCAGTACTTC.

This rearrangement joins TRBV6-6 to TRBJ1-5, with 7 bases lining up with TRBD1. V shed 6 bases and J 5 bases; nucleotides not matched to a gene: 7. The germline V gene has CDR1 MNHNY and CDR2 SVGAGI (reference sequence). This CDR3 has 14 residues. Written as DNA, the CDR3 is TGTGCCAGCAGCTCCGGACAGGTCGATCAGCCCCAGCATTTT. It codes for CASSSGQVDQPQHF.

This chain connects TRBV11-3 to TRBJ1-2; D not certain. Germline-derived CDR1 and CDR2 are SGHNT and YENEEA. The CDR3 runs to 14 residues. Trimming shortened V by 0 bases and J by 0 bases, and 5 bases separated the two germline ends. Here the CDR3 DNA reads TGTGCCAGCAGCTTAGAACCGACTAACTATGGCTACACCTTC. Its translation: CASSLEPTNYGYTF.

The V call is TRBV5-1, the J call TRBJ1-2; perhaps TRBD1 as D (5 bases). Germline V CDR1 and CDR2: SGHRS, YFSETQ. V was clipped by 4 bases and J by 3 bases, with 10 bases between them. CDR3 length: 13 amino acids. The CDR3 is CASSEKTDYGYTF. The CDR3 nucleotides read TGCGCCAGCAGCGAGAAGACAGACTATGGCTACACCTTC.

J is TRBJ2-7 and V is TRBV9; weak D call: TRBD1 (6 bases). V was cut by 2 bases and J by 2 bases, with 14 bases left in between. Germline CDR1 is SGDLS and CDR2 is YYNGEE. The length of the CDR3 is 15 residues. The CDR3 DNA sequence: TGTGCCAGCAGCGTCTCGGGACAACGAACCTACGAGCAGTACTTC. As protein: CASSVSGQRTYEQYF.

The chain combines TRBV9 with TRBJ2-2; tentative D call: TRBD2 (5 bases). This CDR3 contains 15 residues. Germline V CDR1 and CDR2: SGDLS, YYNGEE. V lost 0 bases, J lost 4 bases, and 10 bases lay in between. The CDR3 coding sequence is TGTGCCAGCAGCGTAGAAGGACTCGGCACCGGGGAGCTGTTTTTT. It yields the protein CASSVEGLGTGELFF.

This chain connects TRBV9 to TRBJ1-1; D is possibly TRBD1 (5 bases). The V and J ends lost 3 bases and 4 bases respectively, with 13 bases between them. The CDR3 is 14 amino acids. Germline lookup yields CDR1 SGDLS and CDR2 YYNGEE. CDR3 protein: CASSAGLRVTEAFF. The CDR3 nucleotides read TGTGCCAGCAGCGCGGGACTGAGGGTCACTGAAGCTTTCTTT.

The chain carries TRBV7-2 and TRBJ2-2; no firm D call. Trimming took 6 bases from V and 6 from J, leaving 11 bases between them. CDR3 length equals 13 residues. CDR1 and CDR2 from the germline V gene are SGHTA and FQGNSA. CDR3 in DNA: TGTGCCAGCAGTCCCGACCGGGCCGGGGAGCTGTTTTTT. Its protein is CASSPDRAGELFF.

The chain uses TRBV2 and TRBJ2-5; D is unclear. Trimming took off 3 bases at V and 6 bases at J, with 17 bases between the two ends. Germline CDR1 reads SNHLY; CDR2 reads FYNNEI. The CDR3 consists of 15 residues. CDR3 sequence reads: CASSEEIGLVKTQYF. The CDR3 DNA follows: TGTGCCAGCAGTGAGGAAATCGGCCTAGTAAAGACCCAGTACTTC.

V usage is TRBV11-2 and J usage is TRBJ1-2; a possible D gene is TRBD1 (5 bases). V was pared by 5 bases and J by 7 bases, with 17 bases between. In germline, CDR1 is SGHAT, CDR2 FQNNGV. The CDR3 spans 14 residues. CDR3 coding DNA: TGTGCCAGCAGCCCTAGATCGGGGGGGGGTGGCTACACCTTC. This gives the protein CASSPRSGGGGYTF. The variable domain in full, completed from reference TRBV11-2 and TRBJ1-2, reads EAGVAQSPRYKIIEKRQSVAFWCNPISGHATLYWYQQILGQGPKLLIQFQNNGVVDDSQLPKDRFSAERLKGVDSTLKIQPAKLEDSAVYLCASSPRSGGGGYTFGSGTRLTVV.

CDR3 nucleotides: TGTGCCAGCAGCCCGAACCAATTCGGAAACACCATATATTTT. It specifies CASSPNQFGNTIYF. The chain uses TRBV5-6 and TRBJ1-3, with unresolved D. In germline, CDR1 is SGHDT, CDR2 YYEEEE. The CDR3 runs 14 residues. Trimming shortened V by 4 bases and J by 4 bases, and 12 bases separated the two germline ends. The complete variable domain, with remaining parts taken from reference TRBV5-6 and TRBJ1-3, reads DAGVTQSPTHLIKTRGQQVTLRCSPKSGHDTVSWYQQALGQGPQFIFQYYEEEERQRGNFPDRFSGHQFPNYSSELNVNALLLGDSALYLCASSPNQFGNTIYFGEGSWLTVV.

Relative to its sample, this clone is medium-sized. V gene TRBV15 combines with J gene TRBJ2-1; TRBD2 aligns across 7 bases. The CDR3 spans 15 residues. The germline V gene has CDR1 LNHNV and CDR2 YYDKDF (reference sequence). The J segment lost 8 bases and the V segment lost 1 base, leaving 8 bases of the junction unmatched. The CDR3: CATSRVAGGADEQFF. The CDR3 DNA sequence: TGTGCCACCAGCAGAGTAGCGGGCGGAGCCGATGAGCAGTTCTTC.

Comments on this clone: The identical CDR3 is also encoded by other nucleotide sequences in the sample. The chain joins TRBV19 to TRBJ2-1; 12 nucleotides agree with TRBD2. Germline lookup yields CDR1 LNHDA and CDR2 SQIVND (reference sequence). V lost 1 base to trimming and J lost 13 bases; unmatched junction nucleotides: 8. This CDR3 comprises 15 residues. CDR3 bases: TGTGCCAGTAGTATAGGACTAGCGGGGGACTCAGGACAGTTCTTC. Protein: CASSIGLAGDSGQFF. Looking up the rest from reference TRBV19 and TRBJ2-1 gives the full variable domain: DGGITQSPKYLFRKEGQNVTLSCEQNLNHDAMYWYRQDPGQGLRLIYYSQIVNDFQKGDIAEGYSVSREKKESFPLTVTSAQKNPTAFYLCASSIGLAGDSGQFFGPGTRLTVL.